This T cell receptor (beta chain) was obtained from a study of cytomegalovirus exposure and HLA in healthy donors. Profiled with immunoSEQ multiplex PCR; TCRdb holds only in-frame clones, not every one. Of about 330,000 clones in the sample, approximately 86% were seen once. CDR1 is MNHNS and CDR2 is SASEGT in the germline V gene. The CDR3 has 15 residues. V was shortened by 4 bases and J by 4 bases, with 13 bases between the two germline ends. Source material: PBMCs. The chain links TRBV6-1 to TRBJ2-2, with D tentatively TRBD1 (5 bases). This clonotype originated in a woman aged 30 to 39 in good health and CMV-seropositive. The CDR3 DNA is TGTGCCAGCAGTGTTATGACAGAAGGCACCGGGGAGCTGTTTTTT. Amino acids: CASSVMTEGTGELFF.